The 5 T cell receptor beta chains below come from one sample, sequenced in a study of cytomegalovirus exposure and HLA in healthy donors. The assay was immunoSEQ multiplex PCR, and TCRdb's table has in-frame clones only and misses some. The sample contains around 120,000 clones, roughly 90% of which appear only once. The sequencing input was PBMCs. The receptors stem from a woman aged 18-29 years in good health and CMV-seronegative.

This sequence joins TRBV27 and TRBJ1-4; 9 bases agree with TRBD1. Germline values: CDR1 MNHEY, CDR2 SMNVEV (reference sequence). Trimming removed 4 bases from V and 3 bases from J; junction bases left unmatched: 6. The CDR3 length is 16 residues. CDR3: CASSSTGGNSNEKLFF. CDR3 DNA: TGTGCCAGCAGTTCGACAGGGGGAAACTCTAATGAAAAACTGTTTTTT.

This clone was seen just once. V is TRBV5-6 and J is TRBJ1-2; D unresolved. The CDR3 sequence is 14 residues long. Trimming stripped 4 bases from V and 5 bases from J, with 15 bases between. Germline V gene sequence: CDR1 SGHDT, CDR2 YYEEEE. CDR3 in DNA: TGTGCCAGCAGCCCAGGAACGGGGTGGTATGGCTACACCTTC. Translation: CASSPGTGWYGYTF.

For the CDR3, the DNA is TGCGCCAGCAGCCGACTAACAGGGTTTGGAAACACCATATATTTT. Translation gives CASSRLTGFGNTIYF. This chain links TRBV4-1 with TRBJ1-3; possibly TRBD1 for D (6 bases). Trimming took 4 bases from V and 3 from J, leaving 13 bases between them. Germline V lookup: CDR1 MGHRA, CDR2 YSYEKL. The CDR3 is 15 residues long.

The chain's CDR3 is CASSTRTGTSTDTQYF. The CDR3, as DNA: TGTGCCAGCAGCACCCGGACAGGGACTAGCACAGATACGCAGTATTTT. This chain links TRBV11-3 with TRBJ2-3; 8 nucleotides line up with TRBD1. This CDR3 is 16 amino acids long. Per the germline V gene, CDR1 is SGHNT and CDR2 is YENEEA. V dropped 5 bases and J dropped 0; count of bases not matched to a gene: 7.

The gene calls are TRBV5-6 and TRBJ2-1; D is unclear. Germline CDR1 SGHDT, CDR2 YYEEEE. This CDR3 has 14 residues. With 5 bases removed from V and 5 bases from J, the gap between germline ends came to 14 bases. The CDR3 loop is CASSRRGKNNEQFF. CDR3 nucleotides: TGTGCCAGCAGTAGGCGAGGTAAAAACAATGAGCAGTTCTTC.